The 29 T cell receptor beta chains below were found in one sample sequenced in a study of T cells after yellow fever vaccination. TCRdb analysed the 5' RACE reads with MiXCR anew, one entry per CDR3 protein. This sample has a few hundred thousand distinct CDR3 sequences, with around 16% found just once. Source: PBMCs, taken less than 6 days after the first yellow fever vaccination. These TCRs come from a man between 18 and 29 years old who received the YFV17D yellow fever vaccine.

The rearrangement uses TRBV12-3 or TRBV12-4 and TRBJ1-2; 8 nucleotides line up with TRBD1. This CDR3 region has 13 residues. V shed 5 bases and J 7 bases; nucleotides not matched to a gene: 6. CDR3 sequence reads: CASSPTGASGYTF. CDR3 coding DNA: TGTGCCAGCAGTCCGACAGGGGCGAGTGGCTACACCTTC.

This clonotype was counted at least ten times. The chain uses TRBV5-1 and TRBJ2-1; perhaps TRBD2 as D (6 bases). V shed 0 bases and J shed 5 bases, with 9 bases lying between them. CDR3 length: 14 residues. Germline values: CDR1 SGHRS, CDR2 YFSETQ. The CDR3 DNA sequence: TGCGCCAGCAGCTTGGTGGGACTGGACAATGAGCAGTTCTTC. It encodes CASSLVGLDNEQFF.

This CDR3 is CATSREGNPWSYNEQFF. The CDR3, as DNA: TGTGCCACCAGCAGAGAGGGGAACCCCTGGTCCTACAATGAGCAGTTCTTC. The rearrangement joins TRBV15 to TRBJ2-1; D is undetermined. The V gene lost 0 bases and the J gene lost 1 base, with 13 bases spanning the gap. The CDR3 covers 17 residues. Per the germline V gene, CDR1 is LNHNV and CDR2 is YYDKDF (reference sequence). Full variable domain (outside the CDR3, taken from reference TRBV15 and TRBJ2-1): DAMVIQNPRYQVTQFGKPVTLSCSQTLNHNVMYWYQQKSSQAPKLLFHYYDKDFNNEADTPDNFQSRRPNTSFCFLDIRSPGLGDTAMYLCATSREGNPWSYNEQFFGPGTRLTVL.

This sequence joins TRBV11-2 and TRBJ2-2, with D perhaps matching TRBD1 (6 bases). Per germline, CDR1 SGHAT and CDR2 FQNNGV. V was clipped by 5 bases and J by 4 bases, with 14 bases between them. This CDR3 region has 15 residues. The CDR3 nucleotides are TGTGCCAGCAGCCTCCACAGGGTAGGCACCGGGGAGCTGTTTTTT. Amino acid sequence: CASSLHRVGTGELFF. The whole variable domain, filled in from reference TRBV11-2 and TRBJ2-2, reads EAGVAQSPRYKIIEKRQSVAFWCNPISGHATLYWYQQILGQGPKLLIQFQNNGVVDDSQLPKDRFSAERLKGVDSTLKIQPAKLEDSAVYLCASSLHRVGTGELFFGEGSRLTVL.

The V and J genes are TRBV6-1 and TRBJ2-7, with D tentatively TRBD1 (5 bases). From germline, CDR1 is MNHNS and CDR2 SASEGT. The germline V and J ends were trimmed by 7 bases and 7 bases, with 20 bases remaining between them. This CDR3 is 14 amino acids long. DNA for the CDR3: TGTGCCAGCAAACTGACAGAACCGCTTGGGGAGCAGTACTTC. Protein: CASKLTEPLGEQYF.

This clonotype was recorded a few times. This chain joins TRBV24-1 and TRBJ1-5, with D possibly matching TRBD1 (5 bases). Germline V gives CDR1 KGHDR, CDR2 SFDVKD. The ends were cut back, 5 bases at V and 6 bases at J, with 7 bases in the middle. The CDR3 is made up of 12 amino acids. CDR3 bases: TGTGCCACCAGTGGGAGGGGTCAGCCCCAGCATTTT. This translates into CATSGRGQPQHF.

This clonotype occurred a few times. The chain has TRBV6-2 or TRBV6-3 and TRBJ2-1; 8 bases map to TRBD2. This CDR3 is built from 15 residues. CDR1 and CDR2 from the germline V gene are MNHEY and SVGEGT. V was pared by 3 bases and J by 3 bases, with 4 bases of the junction left unmatched. CDR3 protein: CASSYLGGVYNEQFF. Written as DNA, the CDR3 is TGTGCCAGCAGTTATCTCGGGGGGGTCTACAATGAGCAGTTCTTC.

The chain recombines TRBV6-2 or TRBV6-3 with TRBJ2-7; D unclear. The CDR3 covers 12 residues. V was pared by 6 bases and J by 3 bases, with 9 bases between. From germline, CDR1 is MNHEY and CDR2 SVGEGT. CDR3 sequence (DNA): TGTGCCAGCAGGGGTGACATCTACGAGCAGTACTTC. It yields the protein CASRGDIYEQYF.

The J gene is TRBJ1-1, the V gene TRBV2; D remains unclear. CDR3 length: 15 amino acids. Germline CDR1 SNHLY, CDR2 FYNNEI. The V gene lost 3 bases and the J gene lost 0 bases, with 11 bases spanning the gap. In DNA, the CDR3 is TGTGCCAGCAGTGATCTCGGAAAAATGAACACTGAAGCTTTCTTT. Translated, it gives CASSDLGKMNTEAFF.

This clonotype was recorded a few times. The chain employs TRBV7-6 and TRBJ1-2; 7 nucleotides align to TRBD1. Germline V CDR1 and CDR2: SGHVS, FNYEAQ. V lost 5 bases and J lost 6; bases outside the gene matches: 6. The CDR3 totals 13 residues. CDR3 region: CASSTGDSDGYTF. CDR3 coding DNA: TGTGCCAGCAGCACGGGGGACAGCGATGGCTACACCTTC.

Ten or more counts support this clonotype. This chain uses TRBV28 with TRBJ1-6, with a possible D match to TRBD1 (5 bases). The germline V and J ends were trimmed by 6 bases and 0 bases, with 15 bases remaining between them. The CDR3 totals 17 residues. Germline CDR1 MDHEN, CDR2 SYDVKM. This CDR3 reads CASRLGGGSSYNSPLHF. The CDR3 nucleotides are TGTGCCAGCAGACTCGGGGGGGGAAGCTCCTATAATTCACCCCTCCACTTT.

J is TRBJ1-2 and V is TRBV6-5, with 7 bases aligning to TRBD1. This CDR3 is built from 14 residues. Looked up from germline, CDR1 is MNHEY and CDR2 is SVGAGI. The V segment lost 2 bases and the J segment 5 bases; nucleotides outside the gene matches: 5. CDR3 amino acids: CASSYDRAGYGYTF. CDR3 nucleotides: TGTGCCAGCAGTTACGACAGGGCTGGATATGGCTACACCTTC.

Only a few counts were recorded for this clonotype. The chain combines TRBV5-1 with TRBJ1-2; 7 nucleotides line up with TRBD1. The CDR3 runs 13 residues. The junction had 8 bases not matched to a gene; V was cut back by 4 bases and J by 8 bases. Germline V gives CDR1 SGHRS, CDR2 YFSETQ. The CDR3 spells CASSDDRVEGYTF. CDR3 in DNA: TGCGCCAGCAGCGACGACAGGGTAGAAGGCTACACCTTC.

This chain connects TRBV3-1 to TRBJ1-5; D not certain. V dropped 0 bases and J dropped 3 bases, with 9 bases sitting between them. The germline gives CDR1 LGHDT, CDR2 YNNKEL (reference sequence). The CDR3 is 15 residues long. The CDR3 loop reads CASSQDIGNNQPQHF. As DNA, the CDR3 is TGTGCCAGCAGCCAAGATATCGGGAACAATCAGCCCCAGCATTTT.

Comments on this clonotype: Germline is not matched at one junction end, which may reflect a read error. The CDR3 DNA sequence: TGTGCCAGCAGATACTCAGGGGGCGATTCACCCCTCCACTTT. It encodes CASRYSGGDSPLHF. This chain links TRBV6-2 or TRBV6-3 with TRBJ1-6, with 8 bases aligning to TRBD1. There are 14 residues in the CDR3. Germline CDR1 reads MNHEY; CDR2 reads SVGEGT.

This clonotype came up a few times. This chain links TRBV7-2 with TRBJ2-7; perhaps TRBD1 as D (6 bases). Deletions cut 4 bases from V and 3 bases from J, with 16 bases between. CDR3 length: 15 amino acids. Germline values: CDR1 SGHTA, CDR2 FQGNSA. For the CDR3, the DNA is TGTGCCAGCAGCTCGTTGGGACACGGCATCTACGAGCAGTACGTC. Translating gives CASSSLGHGIYEQYV.

This clonotype was seen more than once but under ten times. CDR3 loop: CASSEDPGEGNQPQHF. CDR3 nucleotides: TGTGCCAGCAGTGAAGACCCAGGGGAGGGCAATCAGCCCCAGCATTTT. This chain connects TRBV2 to TRBJ1-5; possibly TRBD1 for D (6 bases). V shed 1 base and J shed 2 bases, with 12 bases lying between them. The CDR3 extends over 16 amino acids. Looked up from germline, CDR1 is SNHLY and CDR2 is FYNNEI.

This chain links TRBV4-2 with TRBJ2-6; 7 bases align to TRBD2. After removal of 4 bases from V and 1 base from J, the junction contained 10 bases not matched to a gene. CDR3 length: 18 amino acids. Looked up from germline, CDR1 is LGHNA and CDR2 is YNFKEQ. The CDR3 coding sequence is TGTGCCAGCAGCCCTCAAGGGAGGGAAAGGTCTGGGGCCAACGTCCTGACTTTC. Residues: CASSPQGRERSGANVLTF.

The chain is built from TRBV7-2 and TRBJ2-4; D is undetermined. V shed 2 bases and J shed 0 bases, with 14 bases lying between them. CDR3 size: 17 residues. Germline-derived CDR1 and CDR2 are SGHTA and FQGNSA. The CDR3 sequence: CASSLRLYLKAKNIQYF. DNA of the CDR3: TGTGCCAGCAGCTTACGGCTATATCTTAAAGCCAAAAACATTCAGTACTTC.

V usage is TRBV5-5 and J usage is TRBJ2-3; no definite D call. With 2 bases removed from V and 2 bases from J, the gap between germline ends came to 12 bases. Germline V gives CDR1 SGHKS, CDR2 YYEKEE (reference sequence). The CDR3 is 15 amino acids. CDR3 in amino acids: CASSFVAPLTDTQYF. The CDR3 DNA reads as TGTGCCAGCAGCTTTGTAGCCCCCCTCACAGATACGCAGTATTTT.

The chain links TRBV6-1 to TRBJ2-7; D remains ambiguous. CDR3 length: 14 amino acids. V gave up 2 bases and J gave up 2 bases, with 10 bases separating them. Germline V gives CDR1 MNHNS, CDR2 SASEGT. The CDR3 is CASSESLLTYEQYV. The CDR3 DNA sequence: TGTGCCAGCAGTGAAAGCCTTTTAACCTACGAGCAGTACGTC.

This clonotype was seen at least ten times. The rearrangement joins TRBV7-2 to TRBJ2-3; D not certain. The length of the CDR3 is 12 residues. Germline V gene lookup returns CDR1 SGHTA and CDR2 FQGNSA. The V and J ends lost 6 bases and 4 bases respectively, with 8 bases between them. The CDR3 here is CASRIQADTQYF. DNA for the CDR3: TGTGCCAGCAGGATCCAGGCAGATACGCAGTATTTT.

The sample holds one count of this clonotype. The chain combines TRBV30 with TRBJ1-6, with TRBD1 matching 9 bases. Germline CDR1 GTSNPN, CDR2 SVGIG (reference sequence). The CDR3 is made up of 15 amino acids. Trimming took 1 base from V and 9 from J; bases not matched to a gene: 7. The DNA of the CDR3 is TGTGCCTGGAGTGAGGGACAGGGTCCAATTTCACCCCTCCACTTT. Translating gives CAWSEGQGPISPLHF.

This clonotype has a handful of counts. This rearrangement joins TRBV7-3 to TRBJ2-1; perhaps TRBD2 as D (6 bases). The CDR3 contains 17 residues. The V gene lost 2 bases and the J gene lost 0 bases, with 14 bases spanning the gap. Per the germline V gene, CDR1 is SGHTA and CDR2 is FQGTGA. The CDR3 here is CASSLLIRGSSYNEQFF. The CDR3 bases are TGTGCCAGCAGCTTATTGATACGGGGGAGCTCCTACAATGAGCAGTTCTTC.

The genes are TRBV4-3 and TRBJ2-4, with 7 bases matching TRBD1. There are 15 residues in the CDR3. CDR1 and CDR2 from the germline V gene are LGHNA and YSLEER. Unmatched junction bases numbered 9, after V lost 2 bases and J lost 8 bases. In nucleotides, the CDR3 is TGCGCCAGCAGCCAACCTAGGGGGCGGGCGGACATTCAGTACTTC. Amino acids: CASSQPRGRADIQYF.

The chain recombines TRBV18 with TRBJ1-2; 9 bases are shared with TRBD1. Germline-derived CDR1 and CDR2 are KGHSH and LQKENI. The CDR3 is made up of 14 amino acids. The J segment lost 2 bases and the V segment lost 7 bases, leaving 5 bases of the junction unmatched. CDR3 amino acids: CASYPGQGNYGYTF. The CDR3 bases are TGTGCCAGCTATCCGGGACAGGGAAACTATGGCTACACCTTC.

The rearrangement joins TRBV10-3 to TRBJ1-1; TRBD1 matches 7 bases. V gave up 10 bases and J gave up 6 bases; unmatched junction bases: 11. In germline, CDR1 is ENHRY, CDR2 SYGVKD. The CDR3 loop spans 13 amino acids. The CDR3 loop reads CATGGNRDAEAFF. As DNA, the CDR3 is TGTGCCACAGGGGGTAACCGCGACGCTGAAGCTTTCTTT.

There are many counts of this clonotype. This chain uses TRBV10-2 with TRBJ2-3; no clear D gene. The CDR3 length is 11 residues. Germline CDR1 is WSHSY and CDR2 is SAAADI. V lost 5 bases to trimming and J lost 4 bases, with 4 bases between them. The CDR3 region has the DNA TGCGCCAGCAGTCAATCAGATACGCAGTATTTT. Its translation is CASSQSDTQYF.

In its sample, this clonotype was seen a few times. The chain has TRBV12-3 or TRBV12-4 and TRBJ1-6; D not resolved. V lost 5 bases to trimming and J lost 6 bases, with 8 bases between them. The CDR3 consists of 13 residues. CDR3 sequence (DNA): TGTGCCAGCAGTCCCCGATTTAATTCACCCCTCCACTTT. Translation: CASSPRFNSPLHF.